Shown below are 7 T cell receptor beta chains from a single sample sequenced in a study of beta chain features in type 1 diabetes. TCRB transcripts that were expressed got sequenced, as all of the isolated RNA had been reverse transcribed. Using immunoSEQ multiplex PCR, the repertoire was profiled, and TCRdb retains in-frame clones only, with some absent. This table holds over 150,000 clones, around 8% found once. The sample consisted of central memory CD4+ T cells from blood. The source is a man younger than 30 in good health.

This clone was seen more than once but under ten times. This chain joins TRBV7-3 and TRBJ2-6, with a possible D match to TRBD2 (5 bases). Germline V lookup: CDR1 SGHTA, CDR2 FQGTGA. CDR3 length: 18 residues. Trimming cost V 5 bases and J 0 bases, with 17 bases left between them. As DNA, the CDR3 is TGTGCCAGCAGCCCTCCCATCGCGGGCGACTCTGGGGCCAACGTCCTGACTTTC. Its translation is CASSPPIAGDSGANVLTF.

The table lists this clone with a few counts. The CDR3 sequence: CASSLAGAGSKETQYF. CDR3 coding DNA: TGTGCCAGCAGCTTAGCGGGGGCAGGGAGCAAGGAGACCCAGTACTTC. The chain combines TRBV7-7 with TRBJ2-5, with D perhaps matching TRBD1 (6 bases). Germline V gene data show CDR1 as SSHAT and CDR2 as FNYEAQ (reference sequence). The CDR3 sequence is 16 residues long. V gave up 0 bases and J gave up 5 bases, with 16 bases separating them.

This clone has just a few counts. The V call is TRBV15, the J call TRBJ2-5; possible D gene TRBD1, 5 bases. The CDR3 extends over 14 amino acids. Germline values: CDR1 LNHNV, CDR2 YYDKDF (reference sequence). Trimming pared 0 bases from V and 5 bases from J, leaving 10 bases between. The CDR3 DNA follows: TGTGCCACCAGCAGAGAGGGCAGGGTGGAGACCCAGTACTTC. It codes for CATSREGRVETQYF.

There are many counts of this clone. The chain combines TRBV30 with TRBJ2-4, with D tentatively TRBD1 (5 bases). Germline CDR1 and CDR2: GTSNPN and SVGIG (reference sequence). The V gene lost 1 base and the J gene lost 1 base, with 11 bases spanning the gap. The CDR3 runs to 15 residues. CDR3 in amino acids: CAWSAAGSAKNIQYF. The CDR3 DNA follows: TGTGCCTGGAGTGCCGCAGGGTCGGCCAAAAACATTCAGTACTTC.

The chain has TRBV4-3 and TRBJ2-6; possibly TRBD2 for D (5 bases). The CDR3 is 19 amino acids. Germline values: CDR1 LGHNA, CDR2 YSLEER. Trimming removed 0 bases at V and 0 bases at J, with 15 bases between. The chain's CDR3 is CASSQDHRGEGSGANVLTF. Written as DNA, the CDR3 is TGCGCCAGCAGCCAAGATCACCGGGGAGAGGGCTCTGGGGCCAACGTCCTGACTTTC.

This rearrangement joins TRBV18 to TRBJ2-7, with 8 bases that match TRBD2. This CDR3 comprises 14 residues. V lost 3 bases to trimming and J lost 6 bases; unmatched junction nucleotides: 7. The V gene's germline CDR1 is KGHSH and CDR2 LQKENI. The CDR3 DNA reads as TGTGCCAGCTCACCCTCGGGGGGGGGTCGCGAGCAGTACTTC. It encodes CASSPSGGGREQYF.

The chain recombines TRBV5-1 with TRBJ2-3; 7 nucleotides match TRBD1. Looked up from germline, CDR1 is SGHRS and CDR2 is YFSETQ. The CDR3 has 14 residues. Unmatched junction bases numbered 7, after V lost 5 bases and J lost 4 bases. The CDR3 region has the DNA TGCGCCAGCAGTACAGGGGAGTTCGCAGATACGCAGTATTTT. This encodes CASSTGEFADTQYF.